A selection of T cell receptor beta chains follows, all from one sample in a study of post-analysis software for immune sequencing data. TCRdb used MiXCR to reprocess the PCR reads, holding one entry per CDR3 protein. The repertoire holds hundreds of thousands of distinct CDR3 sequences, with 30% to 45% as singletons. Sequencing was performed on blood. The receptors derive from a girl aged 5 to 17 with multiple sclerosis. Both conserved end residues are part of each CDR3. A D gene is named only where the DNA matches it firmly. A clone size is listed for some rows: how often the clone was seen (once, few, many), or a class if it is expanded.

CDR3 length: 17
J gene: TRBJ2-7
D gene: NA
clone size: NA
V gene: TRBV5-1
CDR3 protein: CASSSNLGGASSYEQYF
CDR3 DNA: TGCGCCAGCAGCTCGAACTTGGGGGGGGCCAGCTCCTACGAGCAGTACTTC

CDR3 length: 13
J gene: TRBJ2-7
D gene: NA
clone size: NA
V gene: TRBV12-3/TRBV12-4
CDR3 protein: CASLHTDWDEQYF
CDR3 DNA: TGTGCCAGCCTCCATACTGATTGGGACGAGCAGTACTTC

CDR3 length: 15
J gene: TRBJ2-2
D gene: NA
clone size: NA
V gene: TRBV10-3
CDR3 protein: CAISRDGTSTGELFF
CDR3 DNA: TGTGCCATCAGTCGGGATGGCACCAGCACCGGGGAGCTGTTTTTT

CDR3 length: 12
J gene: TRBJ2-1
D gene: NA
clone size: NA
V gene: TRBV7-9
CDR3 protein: CASTSLGSKQFF
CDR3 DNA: TGTGCCAGCACGTCTCTGGGGAGTAAGCAGTTCTTC

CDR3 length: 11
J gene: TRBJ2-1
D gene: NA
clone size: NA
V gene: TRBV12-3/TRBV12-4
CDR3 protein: CASSTVGEQFF
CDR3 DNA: TGTGCCAGCAGTACAGTTGGTGAGCAGTTCTTC

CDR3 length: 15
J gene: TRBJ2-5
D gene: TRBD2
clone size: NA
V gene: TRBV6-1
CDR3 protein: CASSDFGLAGGTQYF
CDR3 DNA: TGTGCCAGCAGTGACTTTGGGCTAGCGGGGGGGACCCAGTACTTC

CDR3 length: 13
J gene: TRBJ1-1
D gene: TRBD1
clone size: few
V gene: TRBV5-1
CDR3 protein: CASSVGQGAEAFF
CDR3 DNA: TGCGCCAGCAGCGTGGGACAGGGGGCTGAAGCTTTCTTT

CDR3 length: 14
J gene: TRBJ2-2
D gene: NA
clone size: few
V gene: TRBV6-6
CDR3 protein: CASSPPGTTGELFF
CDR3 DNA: TGTGCCAGCAGTCCACCAGGGACCACCGGGGAGCTGTTTTTT

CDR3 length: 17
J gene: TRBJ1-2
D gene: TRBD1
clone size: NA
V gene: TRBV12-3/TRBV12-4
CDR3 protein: CASSPLSGQVGGYGYTF
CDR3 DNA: TGTGCCAGCAGTCCATTATCAGGACAGGTCGGAGGTTATGGCTACACCTTC

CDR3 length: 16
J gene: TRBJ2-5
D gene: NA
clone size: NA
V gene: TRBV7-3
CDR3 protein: CASSSLDRRERETQYF
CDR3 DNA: TGTGCCAGCAGCTCACTCGACAGGAGAGAGAGAGAGACCCAGTACTTC

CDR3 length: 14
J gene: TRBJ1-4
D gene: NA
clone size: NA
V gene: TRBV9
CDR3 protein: CASSRSGGAEKLFF
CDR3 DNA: TGTGCCAGCAGCCGATCCGGAGGGGCTGAAAAACTGTTTTTT

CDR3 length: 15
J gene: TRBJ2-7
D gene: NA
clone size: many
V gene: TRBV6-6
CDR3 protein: CASSYLFTGFYEQYF
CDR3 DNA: TGTGCCAGCAGTTACTTGTTTACGGGCTTTTACGAGCAGTACTTC

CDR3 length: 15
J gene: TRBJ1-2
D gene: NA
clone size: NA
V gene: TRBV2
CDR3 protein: CASRPLDTGAVGYTF
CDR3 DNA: TGTGCCAGCAGACCCCTCGACACCGGAGCGGTAGGCTACACCTTC

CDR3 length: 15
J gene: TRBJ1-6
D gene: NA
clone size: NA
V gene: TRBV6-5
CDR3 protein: CASKRDFGGGSPLHF
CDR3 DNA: TGTGCCAGCAAACGGGACTTCGGGGGTGGTTCACCCCTCCACTTT

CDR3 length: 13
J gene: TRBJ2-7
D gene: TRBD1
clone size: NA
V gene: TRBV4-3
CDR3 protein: CASSQRTGREQYF
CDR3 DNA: TGCGCCAGCAGCCAACGGACAGGGCGCGAGCAGTACTTC

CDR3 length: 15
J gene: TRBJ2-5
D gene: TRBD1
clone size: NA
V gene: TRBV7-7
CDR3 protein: CASSQGQGLGETQYF
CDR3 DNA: TGTGCTAGCAGCCAAGGACAGGGGCTTGGGGAGACCCAGTACTTC

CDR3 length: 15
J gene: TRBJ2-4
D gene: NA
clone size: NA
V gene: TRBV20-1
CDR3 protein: CSASPWGGGRNIQYF
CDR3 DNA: TGCAGTGCTAGTCCTTGGGGTGGCGGACGAAACATTCAGTACTTC

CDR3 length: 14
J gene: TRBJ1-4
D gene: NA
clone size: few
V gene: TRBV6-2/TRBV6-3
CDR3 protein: CASGQATHGEKLFF
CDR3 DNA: TGTGCCAGCGGGCAGGCAACCCACGGAGAAAAACTGTTTTTT

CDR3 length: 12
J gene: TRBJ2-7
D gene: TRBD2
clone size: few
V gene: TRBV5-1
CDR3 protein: CASRSGDGEQYF
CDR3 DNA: TGCGCCAGCAGAAGCGGGGACGGCGAGCAGTACTTC

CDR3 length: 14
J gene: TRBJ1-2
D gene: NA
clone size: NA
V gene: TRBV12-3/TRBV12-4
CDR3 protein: CASSSGTTNYGYTF
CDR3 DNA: TGTGCCAGCTCGTCCGGGACAACTAACTATGGCTACACCTTC

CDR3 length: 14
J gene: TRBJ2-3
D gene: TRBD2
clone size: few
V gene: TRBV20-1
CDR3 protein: CSAFSSGGTLTQYF
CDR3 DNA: TGCAGTGCTTTTTCTAGCGGGGGCACCCTCACGCAGTATTTT

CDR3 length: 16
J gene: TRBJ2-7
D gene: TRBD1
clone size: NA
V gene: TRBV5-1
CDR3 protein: CASSLRGTGVSYEQYF
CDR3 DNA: TGCGCCAGCAGCTTGCGCGGGACAGGGGTCTCCTACGAGCAGTACTTC

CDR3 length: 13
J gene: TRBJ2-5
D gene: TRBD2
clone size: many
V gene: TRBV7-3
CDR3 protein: CASSLGLGETQYF
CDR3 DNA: TGTGCCAGCAGTTTGGGACTAGGAGAGACCCAGTACTTC

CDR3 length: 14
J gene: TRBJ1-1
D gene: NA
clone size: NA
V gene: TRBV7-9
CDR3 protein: CASSLAQLNTEAFF
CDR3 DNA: TGTGCCAGCAGCTTAGCCCAGTTGAACACTGAAGCTTTCTTT

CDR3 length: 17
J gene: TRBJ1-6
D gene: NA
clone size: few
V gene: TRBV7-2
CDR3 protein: CASSSLPGGTYNSPLHF
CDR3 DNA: TGTGCCAGCAGCTCGCTCCCGGGGGGGACCTATAATTCACCCCTCCACTTT

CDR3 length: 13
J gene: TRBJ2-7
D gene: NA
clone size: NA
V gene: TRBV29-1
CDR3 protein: CSVGVGPYNEQYF
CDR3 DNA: TGCAGCGTGGGGGTGGGGCCCTACAATGAGCAGTACTTC

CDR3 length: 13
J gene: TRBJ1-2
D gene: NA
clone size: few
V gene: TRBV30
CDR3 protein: CAWSRTDRYGYTF
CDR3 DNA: TGTGCCTGGAGTAGGACAGATCGCTATGGCTACACCTTC

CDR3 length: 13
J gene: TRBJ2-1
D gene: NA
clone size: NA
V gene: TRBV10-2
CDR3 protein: CASSEQGGNEQFF
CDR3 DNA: TGCGCCAGCAGTGAGCAAGGGGGCAATGAGCAGTTCTTC

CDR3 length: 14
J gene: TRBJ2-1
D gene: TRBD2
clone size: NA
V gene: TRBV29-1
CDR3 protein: CSVESGGNNNEQFF
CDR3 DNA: TGCAGCGTTGAAAGCGGGGGCAATAACAATGAGCAGTTCTTC

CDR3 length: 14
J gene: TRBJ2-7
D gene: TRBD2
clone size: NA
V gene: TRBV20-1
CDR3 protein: CSAHGLAEVYEQYF
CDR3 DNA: TGCAGTGCTCACGGACTAGCGGAAGTCTACGAGCAGTACTTC

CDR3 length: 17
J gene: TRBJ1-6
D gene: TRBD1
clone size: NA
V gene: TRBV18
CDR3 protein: CASSPDRPSSYNSPLHF
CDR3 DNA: TGTGCCAGCTCACCGGACAGGCCGAGCTCCTATAATTCACCCCTCCACTTT

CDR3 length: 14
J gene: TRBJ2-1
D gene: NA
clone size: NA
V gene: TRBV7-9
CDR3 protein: CTSSRGGFYNEQFF
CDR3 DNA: TGTACCAGCTCCAGGGGGGGGTTTTACAATGAGCAGTTCTTC

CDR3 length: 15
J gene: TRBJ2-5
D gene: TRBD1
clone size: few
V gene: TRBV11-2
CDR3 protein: CASSSYRGSKETQYF
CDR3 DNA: TGTGCCAGCAGCTCCTACAGGGGTTCGAAAGAGACCCAGTACTTC

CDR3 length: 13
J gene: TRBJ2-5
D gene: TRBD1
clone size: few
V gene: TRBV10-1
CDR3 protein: CASSEGTEETQYF
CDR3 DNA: TGCGCCAGCAGTGAGGGGACAGAAGAGACCCAGTACTTC

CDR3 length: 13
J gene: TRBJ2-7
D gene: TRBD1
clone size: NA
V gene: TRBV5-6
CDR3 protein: CARSLDRTYEQYF
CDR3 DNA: TGTGCCCGCAGCCTGGACAGGACCTACGAGCAGTACTTC

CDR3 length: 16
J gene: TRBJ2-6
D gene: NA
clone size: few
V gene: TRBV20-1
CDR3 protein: CSARDPGRSGANVLTF
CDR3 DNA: TGCAGTGCTAGAGACCCGGGACGCTCTGGGGCCAACGTCCTGACTTTC

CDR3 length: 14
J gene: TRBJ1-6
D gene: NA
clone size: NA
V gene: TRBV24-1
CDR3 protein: CATLPGPRGSPLHF
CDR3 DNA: TGTGCCACCCTACCGGGGCCCCGCGGATCACCCCTCCACTTT

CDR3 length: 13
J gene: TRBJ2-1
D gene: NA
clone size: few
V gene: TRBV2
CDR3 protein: CASKGQGGNEQFF
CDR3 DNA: TGTGCCAGCAAAGGTCAGGGCGGGAATGAGCAGTTCTTC

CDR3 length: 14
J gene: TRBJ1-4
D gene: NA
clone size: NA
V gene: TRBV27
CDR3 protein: CASSLSLEAPELFF
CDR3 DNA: TGTGCCAGCAGTTTATCTCTCGAGGCCCCAGAACTGTTTTTT

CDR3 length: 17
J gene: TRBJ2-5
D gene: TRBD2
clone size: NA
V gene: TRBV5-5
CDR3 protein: CASSSGLAGRYQETQYF
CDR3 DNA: TGTGCCAGCAGCTCAGGACTAGCGGGGAGGTACCAAGAGACCCAGTACTTC

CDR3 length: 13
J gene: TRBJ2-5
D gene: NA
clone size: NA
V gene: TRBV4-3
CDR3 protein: CASSPGPPETQYF
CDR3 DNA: TGCGCCAGCAGCCCGGGACCGCCAGAGACCCAGTACTTC

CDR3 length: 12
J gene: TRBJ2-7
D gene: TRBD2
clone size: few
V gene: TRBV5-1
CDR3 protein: CASSVREGEQYF
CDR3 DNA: TGCGCCAGCAGCGTCAGGGAGGGCGAGCAGTACTTC

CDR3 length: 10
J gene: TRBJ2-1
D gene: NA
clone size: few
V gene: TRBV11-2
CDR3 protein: CASSGGEQFF
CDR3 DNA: TGTGCCAGCAGCGGAGGAGAGCAGTTCTTC

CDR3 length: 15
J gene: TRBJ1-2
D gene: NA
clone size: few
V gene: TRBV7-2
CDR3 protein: CASSLAPRGNYGYTF
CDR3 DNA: TGTGCCAGCAGCTTAGCCCCCCGGGGGAACTATGGCTACACCTTC

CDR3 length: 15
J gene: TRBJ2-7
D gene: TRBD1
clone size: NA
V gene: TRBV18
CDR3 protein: CASSHSSTGSGEQYF
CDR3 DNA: TGTGCCAGCTCACACTCTTCGACAGGGTCTGGGGAGCAGTACTTC

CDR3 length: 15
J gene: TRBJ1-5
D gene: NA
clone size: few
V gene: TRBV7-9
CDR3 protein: CASSFSSYSNQPQHF
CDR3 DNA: TGTGCCAGCAGCTTCAGCAGCTATAGCAATCAGCCCCAGCATTTT

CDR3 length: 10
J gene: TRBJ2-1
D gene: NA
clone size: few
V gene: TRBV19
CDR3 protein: CASRGAEQFF
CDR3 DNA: TGTGCCAGTCGGGGAGCTGAGCAGTTCTTC

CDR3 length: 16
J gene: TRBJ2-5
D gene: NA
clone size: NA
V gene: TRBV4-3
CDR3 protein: CASSQDRTYSGETQYF
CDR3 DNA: TGCGCCAGCAGCCAAGATAGGACCTACTCGGGGGAGACCCAGTACTTC

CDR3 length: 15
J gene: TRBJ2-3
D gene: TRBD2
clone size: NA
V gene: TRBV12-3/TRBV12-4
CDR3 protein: CASTKRGGLIDTQYF
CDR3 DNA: TGTGCCAGCACCAAACGGGGGGGGCTAATAGATACGCAGTATTTT

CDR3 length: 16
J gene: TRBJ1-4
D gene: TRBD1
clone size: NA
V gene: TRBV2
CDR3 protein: CASKYIGGTVNEKLFF
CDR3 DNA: TGTGCCAGCAAGTACATCGGGGGGACAGTTAATGAAAAACTGTTTTTT